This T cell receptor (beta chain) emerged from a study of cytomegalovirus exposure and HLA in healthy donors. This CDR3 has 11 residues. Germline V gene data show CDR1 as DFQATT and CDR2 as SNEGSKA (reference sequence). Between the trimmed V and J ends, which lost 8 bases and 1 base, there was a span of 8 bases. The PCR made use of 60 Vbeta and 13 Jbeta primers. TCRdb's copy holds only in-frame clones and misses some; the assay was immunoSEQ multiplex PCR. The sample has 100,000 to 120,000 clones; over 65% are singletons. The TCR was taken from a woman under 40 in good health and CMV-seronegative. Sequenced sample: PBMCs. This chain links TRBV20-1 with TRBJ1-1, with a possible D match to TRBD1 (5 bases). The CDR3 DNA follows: TGCAGTCTCACAGGGAACACTGAAGCTTTCTTT. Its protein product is CSLTGNTEAFF.